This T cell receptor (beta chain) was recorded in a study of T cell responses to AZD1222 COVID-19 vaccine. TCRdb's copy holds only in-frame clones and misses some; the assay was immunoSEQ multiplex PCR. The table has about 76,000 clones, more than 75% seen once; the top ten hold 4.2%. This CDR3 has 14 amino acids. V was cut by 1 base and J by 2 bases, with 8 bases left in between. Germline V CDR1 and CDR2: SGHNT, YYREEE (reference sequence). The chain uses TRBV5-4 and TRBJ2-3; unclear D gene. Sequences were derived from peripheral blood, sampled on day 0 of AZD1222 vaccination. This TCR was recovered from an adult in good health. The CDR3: CASSLRADTDTQYF. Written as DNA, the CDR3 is TGTGCCAGCAGCTTGCGCGCGGACACAGATACGCAGTATTTT.